This passage covers 27 T cell receptor beta chains from one sample sequenced in a study of blood T cell repertoires in COVID-19. The table came from immunoSEQ multiplex PCR; TCRdb's copy has only in-frame clones and leaves some out. Here the sample spans some 330,000 clones, just over 85% being singletons. Sequencing was done on a sample of PBMCs or T cells enriched from blood (not recorded which). Receptor source: a man aged 25 to 40 who had recovered from COVID-19.

The V gene is TRBV7-2, the J gene TRBJ2-7; TRBD1 matches 9 bases. This CDR3 spans 16 amino acids. V was pared by 3 bases and J by 1 base, with 7 bases of the junction left unmatched. Germline CDR1 and CDR2: SGHTA and FQGNSA. The CDR3 protein is CASSLYHGTGSYEQYF. CDR3 nucleotides: TGTGCCAGCAGCTTGTACCACGGGACAGGGTCCTACGAGCAGTACTTC.

The chain carries TRBV9 and TRBJ2-1; a possible D gene is TRBD1 (6 bases). Trimming took off 0 bases at V and 4 bases at J, with 14 bases between the two ends. This CDR3 comprises 16 residues. In germline, CDR1 is SGDLS, CDR2 YYNGEE. The CDR3 reads CASSVVRGSGYNEQFF. The CDR3, as DNA: TGTGCCAGCAGCGTAGTAAGGGGGTCCGGGTACAATGAGCAGTTCTTC. Together with reference TRBV9 and TRBJ2-1, the CDR3 gives the full variable domain: DSGVTQTPKHLITATGQRVTLRCSPRSGDLSVYWYQQSLDQGLQFLIQYYNGEERAKGNILERFSAQQFPDLHSELNLSSLELGDSALYFCASSVVRGSGYNEQFFGPGTRLTVL.

The rearrangement links TRBV29-1 to TRBJ2-1; 7 bases agree with TRBD2. V was clipped by 0 bases and J by 2 bases; unmatched bases: 7. The germline V gene encodes CDR1 SQVTM and CDR2 ANQGSEA. The CDR3 has 16 amino acids. CDR3 bases: TGCAGCGTTGAAGACCTCCTCCGGGGGGCCTACAATGAGCAGTTCTTC. As protein: CSVEDLLRGAYNEQFF.

The rearrangement uses TRBV19 and TRBJ1-1, with 8 positions matching TRBD1. Losses at the gene ends were 5 bases for V and 5 bases for J; bases not matched to a gene: 10. The CDR3 has 15 amino acids. Germline V lookup: CDR1 LNHDA, CDR2 SQIVND (reference sequence). Written as DNA, the CDR3 is TGTGCCAGTAGTCCCCGGACAGGGCAAGAGACTGAAGCTTTCTTT. Protein: CASSPRTGQETEAFF.

The V and J genes are TRBV28 and TRBJ2-3; 8 nucleotides match TRBD1. This CDR3 contains 17 residues. CDR1 and CDR2 from the germline V gene are MDHEN and SYDVKM. V shed 1 base and J 7 bases; nucleotides not matched to a gene: 13. The CDR3 is CASSLSGRGRKVNTQYF. DNA for the CDR3: TGTGCCAGCAGTTTATCGGGCAGGGGGCGCAAAGTGAATACGCAGTATTTT. Based on the CDR3 plus reference TRBV28 and TRBJ2-3, the full variable domain is DVKVTQSSRYLVKRTGEKVFLECVQDMDHENMFWYRQDPGLGLRLIYFSYDVKMKEKGDIPEGYSVSREKKERFSLILESASTNQTSMYLCASSLSGRGRKVNTQYFGPGTRLTVL.

This chain connects TRBV24-1 to TRBJ1-5; D is possibly TRBD1 (5 bases). The V and J ends lost 3 bases and 3 bases respectively, with 14 bases between them. Germline V gene data show CDR1 as KGHDR and CDR2 as SFDVKD. This CDR3 is 16 amino acids long. The CDR3 DNA reads as TGTGCCACCAGTGATGGTTTGGGGGGGTCCAATCAGCCCCAGCATTTT. Translated, it gives CATSDGLGGSNQPQHF.

The rearrangement uses TRBV27 and TRBJ1-3, with D possibly being TRBD1 (5 bases). Germline V CDR1 and CDR2: MNHEY, SMNVEV (reference sequence). The V end lost 6 bases, the J end lost 0 bases, and 18 bases lay between the germline ends. The CDR3 is made up of 17 amino acids. In nucleotides, the CDR3 is TGTGCCAGCAGGCCCCTCCGGGGGGGGGTCTCTGGAAACACCATATATTTT. Its translation is CASRPLRGGVSGNTIYF.

The count of this clone is one. This sequence joins TRBV4-1 and TRBJ2-2; 12 bases fit TRBD2. CDR3 length equals 16 residues. V shed 4 bases and J 4 bases; nucleotides not matched to a gene: 4. The germline V gene has CDR1 MGHRA and CDR2 YSYEKL. The CDR3 reads CASSRGLAGRTGELFF. The CDR3 DNA sequence: TGCGCCAGCAGCCGGGGACTAGCGGGCCGCACCGGGGAGCTGTTTTTT.

The rearrangement links TRBV11-3 to TRBJ2-1, with D possibly TRBD2 on 6 matching bases. The CDR3 loop spans 15 amino acids. Trimming removed 4 bases from V and 0 bases from J, with 10 bases in between. CDR1 and CDR2 (germline): SGHNT, YENEEA. This CDR3 is CASSSRDSSYNEQFF. DNA for the CDR3: TGTGCCAGCAGCTCGCGGGACTCCTCCTACAATGAGCAGTTCTTC.

The V gene is TRBV4-1, the J gene TRBJ2-7; D possibly corresponds to TRBD2 (6 bases). This CDR3 spans 16 amino acids. V shed 4 bases and J shed 0 bases, with 16 bases lying between them. The V gene's germline CDR1 is MGHRA and CDR2 YSYEKL. The CDR3 sequence is CASSRGDFPLSYEQYF. The CDR3 region has the DNA TGCGCCAGCAGCCGGGGGGACTTTCCCCTCTCCTACGAGCAGTACTTC.

The chain recombines TRBV19 with TRBJ1-2; the D is unclear. V was pared by 1 base and J by 2 bases, with 8 bases between. The CDR3 runs to 14 residues. The germline CDR1 and CDR2 sequences are LNHDA and SQIVND (reference sequence). This chain's CDR3 is CASSIGPLNYGYTF. The DNA for the CDR3 is TGTGCCAGTAGTATAGGGCCGTTGAACTATGGCTACACCTTC.

V is TRBV11-2 and J is TRBJ1-6; the D gene is possibly TRBD1 (6 bases). This CDR3 is built from 14 residues. V gave up 1 base and J gave up 10 bases, with 11 bases separating them. Germline V gives CDR1 SGHAT, CDR2 FQNNGV. The CDR3 spells CASSLADRSSPLHF. In DNA, the CDR3 is TGTGCCAGCAGCTTAGCGGACAGATCCTCACCCCTCCACTTT.

The CDR3 nucleotides read TGCGCCAGCAGCCAAGAGGCGGCAGGGACAGATACGCAGTATTTT. As protein: CASSQEAAGTDTQYF. The rearrangement joins TRBV4-1 to TRBJ2-3, with a possible D match to TRBD1 (5 bases). Germline values: CDR1 MGHRA, CDR2 YSYEKL. The germline V and J ends were trimmed by 0 bases and 3 bases, with 10 bases remaining between them. CDR3 length: 15 residues.

V gene TRBV7-8 combines with J gene TRBJ1-5; possible D gene TRBD1, 5 bases. V lost 1 base and J lost 0, with 7 bases in between. Germline CDR1 is SGHVS and CDR2 is FQNEAQ. The CDR3 spans 15 residues. In DNA, the CDR3 is TGTGCCAGCAGCTTAGACACAGGTAGCAATCAGCCCCAGCATTTT. Protein product: CASSLDTGSNQPQHF.

The chain carries TRBV27 and TRBJ2-6, with D possibly matching TRBD1 (5 bases). The CDR3 sequence is 17 residues long. V lost 5 bases and J lost 2, with 16 bases in between. Germline V gives CDR1 MNHEY, CDR2 SMNVEV (reference sequence). CDR3 amino acids: CASSGHPRVAGANVLTF. CDR3 nucleotide sequence: TGTGCCAGCAGTGGCCACCCCAGGGTGGCTGGGGCCAACGTCCTGACTTTC.

This clone appeared a few times. V gene TRBV12-3 or TRBV12-4 combines with J gene TRBJ1-6; no reliable D call. Deletions cut 10 bases from V and 12 bases from J, with 13 bases between. This CDR3 comprises 11 residues. The CDR3 region is CATTGAGPLHF. The CDR3 region has the DNA TGTGCCACCACGGGTGCGGGACCCCTCCACTTT.

The chain is built from TRBV13 and TRBJ1-4, with D unclear. This CDR3 has 17 residues. Per germline, CDR1 PRHDT and CDR2 FYEKMQ (reference sequence). V gave up 1 base and J gave up 4 bases, with 16 bases separating them. As DNA, the CDR3 is TGTGCCAGCAGCTTAGCCAAGCACCGGGGAAATAATGAAAAACTGTTTTTT. Translated: CASSLAKHRGNNEKLFF.

The chain recombines TRBV13 with TRBJ2-1; 10 bases are a match to TRBD2. Germline assignment: CDR1 PRHDT and CDR2 FYEKMQ (reference sequence). The CDR3 covers 15 residues. With 0 bases clipped from V and 6 bases from J, the junction kept 2 bases outside the gene matches. The CDR3 sequence: CASSLGAGGFNEQFF. The CDR3, as DNA: TGTGCCAGCAGCTTAGGAGCGGGGGGGTTCAATGAGCAGTTCTTC.

V usage is TRBV30 and J usage is TRBJ1-2, with 7 positions matching TRBD1. V shed 2 bases, J shed 4 bases, and the junction held 4 bases outside the gene matches. The CDR3 loop spans 13 amino acids. CDR1 is GTSNPN and CDR2 is SVGIG in the germline V gene (reference sequence). DNA of the CDR3: TGTGCCTGGAGTCTGGGACAGCCCTATGGCTACACCTTC. Translating gives CAWSLGQPYGYTF.

This clone was seen only a few times. The gene calls are TRBV19 and TRBJ1-2; 11 bases are a match to TRBD1. The junction had 3 bases not matched to a gene; V was cut back by 6 bases and J by 3 bases. The CDR3 is 14 amino acids. In germline, CDR1 is LNHDA, CDR2 SQIVND (reference sequence). The CDR3 here is CASRDRGQDYGYTF. DNA for the CDR3: TGTGCCAGTAGGGACAGGGGGCAGGACTATGGCTACACCTTC.

This clone is a singleton in its sample. V gene TRBV23-1 combines with J gene TRBJ1-2, with D unresolved. TRBV23-1 carries the ORF label, with uncertain function. Trimming removed 2 bases from V and 2 bases from J, with 24 bases in between. This CDR3 comprises 19 residues. The DNA of the CDR3 is TGCGCCAGCAGTCAAATCCCCCCGTATGTTTACGGGAAGAACTATGGCTACACCTTC. It codes for CASSQIPPYVYGKNYGYTF.

V and J are TRBV4-2 and TRBJ1-3, with TRBD1 matching over 9 bases. The CDR3 length is 16 residues. Germline V gene sequence: CDR1 LGHNA, CDR2 YNFKEQ. V shed 0 bases and J 4 bases; nucleotides not matched to a gene: 4. CDR3 residues: CASSQEEDRGGNTIYF. In nucleotides, the CDR3 is TGTGCCAGCAGCCAAGAGGAGGACAGGGGAGGAAACACCATATATTTT.

The rearrangement joins TRBV6-1 to TRBJ1-2, with a tentative D call TRBD1 (6 bases). Per the germline V gene, CDR1 is MNHNS and CDR2 is SASEGT. This CDR3 is 13 amino acids long. Deletions cut 2 bases from V and 4 bases from J, with 8 bases between. The CDR3 protein is CASSEQGPYGYTF. CDR3 bases: TGTGCCAGCAGTGAACAGGGGCCCTATGGCTACACCTTC.

The chain links TRBV5-1 to TRBJ2-2; 12 nucleotides line up with TRBD2. The V segment lost 0 bases and the J segment 2 bases; nucleotides outside the gene matches: 2. The CDR3 covers 17 residues. Per the germline V gene, CDR1 is SGHRS and CDR2 is YFSETQ. The DNA of the CDR3 is TGCGCCAGCAGCTTGGTGACTAGCGGGAGAAACACCGGGGAGCTGTTTTTT. It translates to CASSLVTSGRNTGELFF.

Written as DNA, the CDR3 is TGTGCCAGCACTGGGACTAGCCTATACCAAGAGACCCAGTACTTC. This sequence encodes CASTGTSLYQETQYF. This sequence joins TRBV2 and TRBJ2-5; 9 bases fit TRBD2. V trimming: 7 bases; J trimming: 0 bases; junction bases outside the gene matches: 6. CDR3 length: 15 amino acids. CDR1 and CDR2 from the germline V gene are SNHLY and FYNNEI.

The chain is built from TRBV27 and TRBJ1-5, with 8 bases matching TRBD1. CDR3 length equals 13 residues. The ends lost 6 bases at V and 5 bases at J; junction bases unmatched: 3. Per the germline V gene, CDR1 is MNHEY and CDR2 is SMNVEV (reference sequence). The CDR3 bases are TGTGCCAGCAGGGCAGGGGGCTATCAGCCCCAGCATTTT. It codes for CASRAGGYQPQHF.

This clone appeared a single time. J is TRBJ1-2 and V is TRBV6-1, with 8 bases aligning to TRBD1. CDR3 length: 15 amino acids. V dropped 2 bases and J dropped 0; count of bases not matched to a gene: 2. From germline, CDR1 is MNHNS and CDR2 SASEGT. The CDR3 reads CASSERTGTNYGYTF. The CDR3 DNA reads as TGTGCCAGCAGTGAAAGGACAGGGACTAACTATGGCTACACCTTC.